Shown below are 27 T cell receptor beta chains from a single sample sequenced in a study of Graves' ophthalmopathy and Graves' hyperthyroidism (dated by TCRdb to between 2017 and 2018). Instrument on record: Illumina HiSeq 2000. For repertoire sequencing, the TCR beta CDR3 regions were amplified from RNA transcripts. The first round was an RT-PCR using HTBI primers with the Qiagen OneStep RT-PCR kit, and this first round was followed by a second-round multiplex PCR, then size selection and purification. TCRdb reprocessed the public reads (quality trimming at Q25 with fastp, clone calling with MiXCR) and kept in-frame beta chains. Entries that share a CDR3 protein sequence are merged under the most common genes and DNA. This sample lists some 410,000 distinct CDR3 sequences; 20% to 25% were detected once. Around 3.2% of the sample is held by the ten biggest clonotypes. Sequencing was done on a sample of peripheral blood. These receptors were obtained from a woman aged 18-29 years with stable Graves' hyperthyroidism. Donor details come from another sample of the same person, matched by shared clones.

This clonotype turned up a few times. A single base separates this from a much larger clone, so it may be a read error. The V gene is TRBV5-1, the J gene TRBJ1-3; 7 nucleotides agree with TRBD1. This CDR3 is built from 13 residues. Germline-derived CDR1 and CDR2 are SGHRS and YFSETQ. V trimming: 7 bases; J trimming: 8 bases; junction bases outside the gene matches: 9. In DNA, the CDR3 is TGCGCCAGCCAAGGGACAGACGGAGACACCATATATTTT. Protein product: CASQGTDGDTIYF.

The chain uses TRBV18 and TRBJ2-5; 10 nucleotides agree with TRBD1. V dropped 1 base and J dropped 3; count of bases not matched to a gene: 5. Germline V gene lookup returns CDR1 KGHSH and CDR2 LQKENI. The CDR3 runs to 16 residues. CDR3 region: CASSPQPGQGKETQYF. CDR3 DNA sequence: TGTGCCAGCTCACCACAACCGGGACAGGGGAAAGAGACCCAGTACTTC.

Many counts were recorded for this clonotype. The V call is TRBV12-3 or TRBV12-4, the J call TRBJ1-2; TRBD1 matches at 7 bases. V lost 6 bases, J lost 8 bases, and 6 bases stayed unmatched. This CDR3 has 12 residues. CDR3 in DNA: TGTGCCAGCAGCCCAGGGGGGAGAGGCTACACCTTC. This gives the protein CASSPGGRGYTF.

This clonotype came up many times. The gene calls are TRBV29-1 and TRBJ2-7, with 7 bases identical to TRBD1. Germline-derived CDR1 and CDR2 are SQVTM and ANQGSEA. The ends lost 6 bases at V and 3 bases at J; junction bases unmatched: 11. This CDR3 region has 14 residues. The CDR3 reads CSVTPDRAGYEQYF. CDR3 sequence (DNA): TGCAGCGTGACACCAGACAGGGCTGGCTACGAGCAGTACTTC.

The V gene is TRBV6-1, the J gene TRBJ1-2, with D possibly being TRBD1 (5 bases). This CDR3 is built from 13 residues. With 4 bases removed from V and 4 bases from J, the gap between germline ends came to 10 bases. Germline V CDR1 and CDR2: MNHNS, SASEGT. The CDR3 loop is CASSASGPYGYTF. CDR3 DNA sequence: TGTGCCAGCAGTGCATCGGGACCCTATGGCTACACCTTC.

This clonotype was seen repeatedly, ten times or more. CDR3 DNA: TGCGCCAGCAGTGAGTCGGGGGACCCCAATCAGCCCCAGCATTTT. Residues: CASSESGDPNQPQHF. The V gene is TRBV10-1, the J gene TRBJ1-5; a possible D gene is TRBD1 (5 bases). From germline, CDR1 is WNHNN and CDR2 SYGVQD (reference sequence). Trimming removed 0 bases at V and 3 bases at J, with 9 bases between. The CDR3 length is 15 residues.

The V gene is TRBV12-3 or TRBV12-4, the J gene TRBJ2-3; the D gene could be TRBD1 or TRBD2 (6 bases each). Trimming removed 1 base at V and 4 bases at J, with 9 bases between. The CDR3 is 14 amino acids. CDR3 DNA: TGTGCCAGCAGTTTAGGGGGGGCCCCAGATACGCAGTATTTT. Its protein product is CASSLGGAPDTQYF.

The sample holds many counts of this clonotype. This chain connects TRBV2 to TRBJ1-2, with 7 bases matching TRBD1. The J segment lost 8 bases and the V segment lost 6 bases, leaving 12 bases of the junction unmatched. The CDR3 contains 14 residues. The germline gives CDR1 SNHLY, CDR2 FYNNEI. The CDR3 nucleotides read TGTGCCAGCAGACGACAGGGAAGGGCGCTCGGCTACACCTTC. Its protein is CASRRQGRALGYTF.

This clonotype has a count of ten or more. V and J are TRBV11-1 and TRBJ2-7; D could derive from TRBD1 or TRBD2 (6 bases each). CDR1 and CDR2 (germline): SGHAT, FQDESV (reference sequence). CDR3 size: 14 residues. Trimming pared 4 bases from V and 4 bases from J, leaving 14 bases between. The CDR3: CASSSWTGAYEQYF. DNA of the CDR3: TGTGCCAGCAGCTCCTGGACGGGGGCTTACGAGCAGTACTTC.

This clonotype was counted at least ten times. The V gene is TRBV30, the J gene TRBJ1-3; D might be TRBD1 (6 bases). V was cut by 6 bases and J by 0 bases, with 12 bases left in between. The CDR3 is 14 amino acids. The germline CDR1 and CDR2 sequences are GTSNPN and SVGIG (reference sequence). This chain's CDR3 is CACWTASSGNTIYF. The CDR3, as DNA: TGTGCCTGTTGGACAGCGAGCTCTGGAAACACCATATATTTT.

The sample holds a few counts of this clonotype. The chain has TRBV5-1 and TRBJ1-3; 9 nucleotides match TRBD1. With V trimmed by 0 bases and J by 3 bases, 7 bases remained unmatched. Per germline, CDR1 SGHRS and CDR2 YFSETQ. There are 17 residues in the CDR3. The CDR3 protein is CASSLGGQGLDGNTIYF. CDR3 coding DNA: TGCGCCAGCAGCTTGGGGGGACAGGGCCTCGATGGAAACACCATATATTTT.

The V call is TRBV20-1, the J call TRBJ2-7; 9 positions match TRBD2. Germline V gives CDR1 DFQATT, CDR2 SNEGSKA (reference sequence). The CDR3 is 17 amino acids. V shed 3 bases and J 7 bases; nucleotides not matched to a gene: 19. The CDR3 reads CSASGGGVAGEMGEQYF. CDR3 coding DNA: TGCAGTGCTAGTGGGGGCGGGGTAGCGGGAGAGATGGGGGAGCAGTACTTC.

This clonotype has a handful of counts. The chain carries TRBV3-1 and TRBJ2-7, with 10 bases fitting TRBD2. CDR1 is LGHDT and CDR2 is YNNKEL in the germline V gene (reference sequence). This CDR3 is 16 amino acids long. J lost 6 bases, V lost 1 base, and 9 bases had no gene match. In nucleotides, the CDR3 is TGTGCCAGCAGCCAAGTTCCGGCTAGCGGGAGAGGCGAGCAGTACTTC. It specifies CASSQVPASGRGEQYF.

This clonotype was seen repeatedly, ten times or more. V and J are TRBV14 and TRBJ1-6, with TRBD1 matching 8 bases. CDR1 and CDR2 from the germline V gene are SGHDN and FVKESK. CDR3 length: 15 residues. The V segment lost 4 bases and the J segment 7 bases; nucleotides outside the gene matches: 6. The CDR3 DNA reads as TGTGCCAGCAGCCTTCGGACAGGGCTCAATTCACCCCTCCACTTT. Amino acid sequence: CASSLRTGLNSPLHF.

This clonotype was seen many times. J is TRBJ2-2 and V is TRBV6-2 or TRBV6-3, with 10 bases aligning to TRBD2. J lost 5 bases, V lost 6 bases, and 3 bases had no gene match. The CDR3 totals 14 residues. CDR1 is MNHEY, CDR2 SVGEGT, per germline. This chain's CDR3 is CASRPGLATGELFF. The DNA for the CDR3 is TGTGCCAGCAGACCGGGACTAGCGACCGGGGAGCTGTTTTTT.

The sample holds many counts of this clonotype. The V gene is TRBV7-9, the J gene TRBJ2-5; 7 bases map to TRBD1. The CDR3 contains 15 residues. Germline CDR1 reads SEHNR; CDR2 reads FQNEAQ (reference sequence). The V and J ends lost 2 bases and 4 bases, in that order; junction bases with no gene match: 7. CDR3 bases: TGTGCCAGCAGCTTATCGACAGGGCAAGCAGAGACCCAGTACTTC. This translates into CASSLSTGQAETQYF.

The rearrangement uses TRBV7-6 and TRBJ2-7; no clear D. CDR3 length: 13 residues. V gave up 4 bases and J gave up 7 bases, with 14 bases separating them. Germline V gene lookup returns CDR1 SGHVS and CDR2 FNYEAQ. CDR3 sequence reads: CASSSRRQAEQYF. Written as DNA, the CDR3 is TGTGCCAGCAGCTCTAGAAGACAAGCGGAGCAGTACTTC.

The chain is built from TRBV6-2 or TRBV6-3 and TRBJ2-5, with a weak D call TRBD1 (6 bases). Germline V gene sequence: CDR1 MNHEY, CDR2 SVGEGT. V gave up 2 bases and J gave up 4 bases, with 14 bases separating them. The CDR3 runs to 15 residues. The CDR3 coding sequence is TGTGCCAGCAGTTACCAACCCCAGGGGTCAGAGACCCAGTACTTC. Its protein is CASSYQPQGSETQYF.

Here the CDR3 reads CASSPPRLAESSEQYF. DNA for the CDR3: TGTGCCAGCAGTCCCCCACGACTAGCGGAGTCTTCCGAGCAGTACTTC. The chain joins TRBV6-1 to TRBJ2-7; 9 bases map to TRBD2. Trimming removed 5 bases from V and 6 bases from J; junction bases left unmatched: 14. The CDR3 runs 16 residues. The germline gives CDR1 MNHNS, CDR2 SASEGT.

The sample holds many counts of this clonotype. The V call is TRBV28, the J call TRBJ2-5; 8 bases are a match to TRBD1. V was pared by 5 bases and J by 4 bases, with 6 bases of the junction left unmatched. The length of the CDR3 is 14 residues. Germline assignment: CDR1 MDHEN and CDR2 SYDVKM. CDR3 DNA: TGTGCCAGCAGTCTAAGGACAGGGAGAGAGACCCAGTACTTC. Its translation is CASSLRTGRETQYF.

This clonotype was recorded at least ten times. The rearrangement uses TRBV4-1 and TRBJ1-2, with unresolved D. Germline values: CDR1 MGHRA, CDR2 YSYEKL. V was pared by 0 bases and J by 2 bases, with 7 bases between. The CDR3 is 14 amino acids. CDR3 sequence: CASSQDPINYGYTF. The CDR3 DNA sequence: TGCGCCAGCAGCCAAGATCCCATCAACTATGGCTACACCTTC.

CDR3 loop: CASSQEGTGVGEQYF. CDR3 sequence (DNA): TGCGCCAGCAGCCAAGAGGGGACAGGGGTCGGCGAGCAGTACTTC. This rearrangement joins TRBV4-1 to TRBJ2-7, with 10 positions matching TRBD1. The CDR3 runs to 15 residues. J was trimmed by 6 bases and V by 0 bases; bases with no gene match: 5. Looked up from germline, CDR1 is MGHRA and CDR2 is YSYEKL.

The chain couples TRBV9 to TRBJ2-5; TRBD1 matches at 7 bases. The CDR3 is 15 amino acids. J gave up 5 bases and V 0 bases, and 7 bases lay outside the gene matches. Per the germline V gene, CDR1 is SGDLS and CDR2 is YYNGEE. The CDR3 loop is CASSVATGSYETQYF. CDR3 in DNA: TGTGCCAGCAGCGTAGCGACAGGGTCTTATGAGACCCAGTACTTC.

This clonotype was observed at least ten times. V usage is TRBV7-2 and J usage is TRBJ2-7; D unresolved. V was clipped by 0 bases and J by 7 bases, with 10 bases between them. This CDR3 spans 13 amino acids. Per the germline V gene, CDR1 is SGHTA and CDR2 is FQGNSA. CDR3 residues: CASSLASSWEQYF. The CDR3 DNA follows: TGTGCCAGCAGCTTAGCTTCCTCTTGGGAGCAGTACTTC. The variable domain in full, completed from reference TRBV7-2 and TRBJ2-7, reads GAGVSQSPSNKVTEKGKDVELRCDPISGHTALYWYRQSLGQGLEFLIYFQGNSAPDKSGLPSDRFSAERTGGSVSTLTIQRTQQEDSAVYLCASSLASSWEQYFGPGTRLTVT.

At least ten counts were recorded for this clonotype. The V call is TRBV6-1, the J call TRBJ2-2, with D possibly matching TRBD1 (5 bases). The CDR3 is made up of 13 amino acids. V was cut by 11 bases and J by 4 bases, with 14 bases left in between. Per germline, CDR1 MNHNS and CDR2 SASEGT. The CDR3 spells CAVKVGATGELFF. CDR3 in DNA: TGTGCCGTCAAGGTTGGGGCCACCGGGGAGCTGTTTTTT.

This clonotype came up many times. The chain carries TRBV5-1 and TRBJ1-2; D is perhaps TRBD1 (6 bases). The CDR3 is made up of 16 amino acids. CDR1 and CDR2 (germline): SGHRS, YFSETQ. The V end was cut by 0 bases, the J end by 2 bases, with 14 bases between. As DNA, the CDR3 is TGCGCCAGCAGCTTGGAAGGGGGACGGAAGAACTATGGCTACACCTTC. Translating gives CASSLEGGRKNYGYTF.

This clonotype was detected ten times or more. The chain recombines TRBV5-1 with TRBJ2-7; maybe TRBD2 (6 bases). V shed 3 bases and J shed 5 bases, with 12 bases lying between them. The length of the CDR3 is 13 residues. Germline V gives CDR1 SGHRS, CDR2 YFSETQ. In DNA, the CDR3 is TGCGCCAGCAGCTGGAGGGCCCGGGACGAGCAGTACTTC. Translated, it gives CASSWRARDEQYF.